One and the same sample provided the 14 T cell receptor beta chains below, sequenced in a study of T cell repertoires in cytomegalovirus infection. Using its own MiXCR run on the reads, TCRdb lists one record per CDR3 protein. The sample contains approximately 590,000 distinct CDR3 sequences, over 35% of which appear only once. For these TCRs, the target antigens are not known. The source was cultured PBMCs, collected from culture after CMV antigen stimulation. The receptors derive from a human donor in good health (CMV status not recorded). Some clones in this sample may be carry-over from other donors' samples.

The rearrangement links TRBV7-9 to TRBJ2-7, with a possible D match to TRBD1 (6 bases). The CDR3 contains 18 residues. CDR1 and CDR2 (germline): SEHNR, FQNEAQ (reference sequence). Trimming left V 1 base short and J 2 bases short, with 21 bases between. The CDR3 region is CASSLEALPRGATYEQYF. In nucleotides, the CDR3 is TGTGCCAGCAGCTTAGAGGCCCTACCCAGGGGCGCAACCTACGAGCAGTACTTC.

The V and J genes are TRBV20-1 and TRBJ1-3; 8 positions agree with TRBD1. The CDR3 totals 14 residues. V lost 1 base, J lost 4 bases, and 3 bases stayed unmatched. The V gene's germline CDR1 is DFQATT and CDR2 SNEGSKA (reference sequence). CDR3 sequence: CSARAWDRGNTIYF. The CDR3 DNA sequence: TGCAGTGCTAGAGCCTGGGACAGGGGAAACACCATATATTTT.

This clonotype was counted ten times or more. The chain couples TRBV7-2 to TRBJ1-3, with D hard to call. CDR3 length: 13 residues. Per germline, CDR1 SGHTA and CDR2 FQGNSA. V was trimmed by 5 bases and J by 4 bases, leaving 9 bases between them. The CDR3 sequence is CASSPNRGNTIYF. The CDR3, as DNA: TGTGCCAGCAGCCCGAATCGAGGAAACACCATATATTTT.

The rearrangement links TRBV12-3 or TRBV12-4 to TRBJ2-7; no clear D gene. V was pared by 4 bases and J by 5 bases, with 9 bases between. The CDR3 has 12 amino acids. CDR3 coding DNA: TGTGCCAGCAGTTCAGGTTCCCACGAGCAGTACTTC. It encodes CASSSGSHEQYF.

The rearrangement joins TRBV19 to TRBJ2-7; TRBD2 matches at 7 bases. The germline gives CDR1 LNHDA, CDR2 SQIVND (reference sequence). After removal of 4 bases from V and 0 bases from J, the junction contained 3 bases not matched to a gene. The CDR3 length is 14 residues. The CDR3, as DNA: TGTGCCAGTAGTACGGGACTAAGCTCCTACGAGCAGTACTTC. Translation gives CASSTGLSSYEQYF. Full variable domain (outside the CDR3, taken from reference TRBV19 and TRBJ2-7): DGGITQSPKYLFRKEGQNVTLSCEQNLNHDAMYWYRQDPGQGLRLIYYSQIVNDFQKGDIAEGYSVSREKKESFPLTVTSAQKNPTAFYLCASSTGLSSYEQYFGPGTRLTVT.

V is TRBV29-1 and J is TRBJ2-7, with D maybe TRBD1 (6 bases). V was shortened by 2 bases and J by 0 bases, with 14 bases between the two germline ends. This CDR3 has 15 residues. CDR1 SQVTM and CDR2 ANQGSEA come from the germline V gene. As DNA, the CDR3 is TGCAGCGTTGAAACAGGGCAGGGAAGCTCCTACGAGCAGTACTTC. Protein sequence: CSVETGQGSSYEQYF.

In its sample, this clonotype was seen a few times. The V gene is TRBV5-1, the J gene TRBJ2-3; D is perhaps TRBD2 (6 bases). CDR1 and CDR2 (germline): SGHRS, YFSETQ. Trimming took off 7 bases at V and 2 bases at J, with 17 bases between the two ends. The CDR3 is 15 residues long. CDR3 sequence reads: CASSQTTSSTDTQYF. The CDR3, as DNA: TGCGCCAGCTCGCAGACGACTAGTTCCACAGATACGCAGTATTTT.

The rearrangement uses TRBV11-2 and TRBJ1-1, with D uncertain. V was pared by 1 base and J by 11 bases, with 14 bases between. The CDR3 runs 13 residues. Germline V gives CDR1 SGHAT, CDR2 FQNNGV. CDR3 loop: CASSLVPVSWAFF. The CDR3 nucleotides are TGTGCCAGCAGCTTAGTTCCCGTCTCATGGGCTTTCTTT.

This chain uses TRBV19 with TRBJ1-4; 7 nucleotides match TRBD1. In germline, CDR1 is LNHDA, CDR2 SQIVND (reference sequence). The J segment lost 9 bases and the V segment lost 4 bases, leaving 17 bases of the junction unmatched. The CDR3 is made up of 17 amino acids. The DNA for the CDR3 is TGTGCCAGTAGTAGCGGAATCCCGGACAGGAGGCTTCAAAAACTGTTTTTT. Protein product: CASSSGIPDRRLQKLFF.

The chain carries TRBV12-3 or TRBV12-4 and TRBJ2-1, with 8 bases matching TRBD1. This CDR3 is 16 amino acids long. V shed 4 bases and J 9 bases; nucleotides not matched to a gene: 14. CDR3 loop: CASSSGTGGVVSEQFF. The CDR3 DNA reads TGTGCCAGCAGTTCAGGGACAGGCGGGGTAGTGAGTGAGCAGTTCTTC.

The V gene is TRBV9, the J gene TRBJ2-1; possibly TRBD2 for D (7 bases). V was shortened by 3 bases and J by 3 bases, with 16 bases between the two germline ends. Per germline, CDR1 SGDLS and CDR2 YYNGEE. The CDR3 contains 16 residues. The CDR3 sequence is CASSALQGGGYNEQFF. CDR3 DNA sequence: TGTGCCAGCAGCGCTCTCCAGGGAGGGGGCTACAATGAGCAGTTCTTC.

This rearrangement joins TRBV7-8 to TRBJ1-2; tentative D call: TRBD1 (6 bases). Per the germline V gene, CDR1 is SGHVS and CDR2 is FQNEAQ. The germline V and J ends were trimmed by 1 base and 4 bases, with 13 bases remaining between them. The CDR3 extends over 15 amino acids. The CDR3 spells CASSLGPGQSYGYTF. In nucleotides, the CDR3 is TGTGCCAGCAGCTTAGGGCCGGGACAAAGCTATGGCTACACCTTC.

The V call is TRBV20-1, the J call TRBJ1-6; D remains ambiguous. CDR1 and CDR2 (germline): DFQATT, SNEGSKA (reference sequence). Trimming shortened V by 3 bases and J by 4 bases, and 7 bases separated the two germline ends. The CDR3 spans 13 residues. Here the CDR3 DNA reads TGCAGTGCTAGGTTTGGTTATAATTCACCCCTCCACTTT. Protein sequence: CSARFGYNSPLHF.

The chain uses TRBV7-2 and TRBJ1-1; D not resolved. Trimming cost V 4 bases and J 12 bases, with 15 bases left between them. Looked up from germline, CDR1 is SGHTA and CDR2 is FQGNSA. The CDR3 is 12 residues long. The CDR3 spells CASSSTGMRPFF. CDR3 nucleotides: TGTGCCAGCAGCTCGACGGGGATGAGGCCTTTCTTT.